This T cell receptor beta chain was sequenced for a study of cytomegalovirus exposure and HLA in healthy donors. Only in-frame clones appear in the TCRdb table, and some are missing; sequencing was by immunoSEQ multiplex PCR. This table holds 130,000 or so clones, 70% to 90% found once. The trim removed 3 bases at V and 5 bases at J, leaving 15 bases unmatched. The CDR3 spans 17 residues. Germline V gene lookup returns CDR1 SGHRS and CDR2 YFSETQ. This chain links TRBV5-1 with TRBJ2-5, with 8 bases lining up with TRBD2. The sample taken for sequencing was PBMCs. This clonotype originated in a woman in her thirties in good health and CMV-seronegative. CDR3 loop: CASSSSLSGELWETQYF. CDR3 in DNA: TGCGCCAGCAGCTCCTCCCTTAGCGGGGAGTTGTGGGAGACCCAGTACTTC.